This TCR beta chain was observed in a study of blood T cell repertoires in COVID-19. For the study at large: Material from acute and convalescent COVID-19 was sourced from the United States, Italy and Spain. T cells, B-cell-depleted T cells, or PBMCs provided the cDNA or gDNA that served as material.

Enrolment of Seattle patients took place during active infection, and they were followed longitudinally. Under the authors' procedure: From reference gene primer amplification, estimates of nucleated cell counts were derived. Using immunoSEQ multiplex PCR, the repertoire was profiled, and TCRdb retains in-frame clones only, with some absent. The V and J calls and clone size come from that table; D and trimming were worked out from the DNA. This table has approximately 140,000 clones, roughly 84% appearing once. Trimming cost V 3 bases and J 6 bases; bases outside gene matches: 8. The CDR3 is made up of 15 amino acids. The germline gives CDR1 LNHDA, CDR2 SQIVND (reference sequence).

Sequencing input: peripheral blood. The TCR originated in a man younger than 40 with COVID-19, enrolled during active disease. The chain combines TRBV19 with TRBJ1-5; 7 nucleotides agree with TRBD1. The CDR3 protein is CASSIMTGFVQPQHF. CDR3 sequence (DNA): TGTGCCAGTAGTATTATGACAGGGTTTGTTCAGCCCCAGCATTTT.